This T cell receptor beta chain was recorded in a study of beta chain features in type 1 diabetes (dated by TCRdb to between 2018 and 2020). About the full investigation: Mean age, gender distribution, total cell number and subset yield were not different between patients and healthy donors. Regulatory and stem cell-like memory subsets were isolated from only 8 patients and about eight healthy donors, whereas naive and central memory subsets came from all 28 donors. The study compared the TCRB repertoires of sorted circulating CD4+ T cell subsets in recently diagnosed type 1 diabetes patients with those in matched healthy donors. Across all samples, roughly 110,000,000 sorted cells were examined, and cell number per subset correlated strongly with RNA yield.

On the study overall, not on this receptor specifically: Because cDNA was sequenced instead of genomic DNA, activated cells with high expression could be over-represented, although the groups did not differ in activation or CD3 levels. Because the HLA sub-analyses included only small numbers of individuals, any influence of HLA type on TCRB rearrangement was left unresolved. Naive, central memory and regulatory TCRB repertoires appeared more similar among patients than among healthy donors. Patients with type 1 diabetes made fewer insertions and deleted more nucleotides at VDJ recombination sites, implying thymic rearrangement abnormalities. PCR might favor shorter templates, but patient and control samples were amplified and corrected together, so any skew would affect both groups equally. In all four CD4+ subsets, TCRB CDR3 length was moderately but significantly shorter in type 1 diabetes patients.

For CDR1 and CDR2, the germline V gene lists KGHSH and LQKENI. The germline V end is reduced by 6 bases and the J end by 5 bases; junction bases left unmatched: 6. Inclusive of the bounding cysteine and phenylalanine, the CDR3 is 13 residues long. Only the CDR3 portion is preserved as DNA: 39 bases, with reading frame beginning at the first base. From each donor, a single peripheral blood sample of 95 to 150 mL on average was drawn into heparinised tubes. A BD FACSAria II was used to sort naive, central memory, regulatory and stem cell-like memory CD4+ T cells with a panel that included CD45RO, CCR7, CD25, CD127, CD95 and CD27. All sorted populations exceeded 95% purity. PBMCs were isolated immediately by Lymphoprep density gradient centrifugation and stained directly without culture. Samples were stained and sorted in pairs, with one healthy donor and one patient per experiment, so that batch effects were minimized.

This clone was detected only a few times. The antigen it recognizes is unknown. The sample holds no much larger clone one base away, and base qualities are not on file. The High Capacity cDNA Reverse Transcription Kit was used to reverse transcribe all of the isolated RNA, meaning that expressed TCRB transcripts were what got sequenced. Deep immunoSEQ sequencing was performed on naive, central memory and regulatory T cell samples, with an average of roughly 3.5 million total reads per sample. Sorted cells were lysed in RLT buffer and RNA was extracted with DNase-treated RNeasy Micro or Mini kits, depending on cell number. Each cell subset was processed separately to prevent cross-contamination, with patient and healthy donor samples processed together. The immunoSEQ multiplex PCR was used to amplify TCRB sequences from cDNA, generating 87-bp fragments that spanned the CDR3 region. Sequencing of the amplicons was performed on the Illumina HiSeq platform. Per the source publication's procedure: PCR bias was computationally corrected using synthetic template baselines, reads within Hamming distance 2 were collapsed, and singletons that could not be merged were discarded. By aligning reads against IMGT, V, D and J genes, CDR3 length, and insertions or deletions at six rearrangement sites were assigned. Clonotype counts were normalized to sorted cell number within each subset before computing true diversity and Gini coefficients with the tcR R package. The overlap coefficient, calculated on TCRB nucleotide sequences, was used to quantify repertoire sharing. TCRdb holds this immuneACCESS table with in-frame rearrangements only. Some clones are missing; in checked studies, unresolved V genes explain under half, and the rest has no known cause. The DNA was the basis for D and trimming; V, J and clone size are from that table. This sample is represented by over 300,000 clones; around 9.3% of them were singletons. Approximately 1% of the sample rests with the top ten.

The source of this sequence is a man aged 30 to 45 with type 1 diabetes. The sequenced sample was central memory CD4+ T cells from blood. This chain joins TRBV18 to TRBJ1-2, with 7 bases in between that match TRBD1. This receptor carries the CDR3 CASSPGQRYGYTF. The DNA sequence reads TGTGCCAGCTCCCCGGGACAGAGATATGGCTACACCTTC.